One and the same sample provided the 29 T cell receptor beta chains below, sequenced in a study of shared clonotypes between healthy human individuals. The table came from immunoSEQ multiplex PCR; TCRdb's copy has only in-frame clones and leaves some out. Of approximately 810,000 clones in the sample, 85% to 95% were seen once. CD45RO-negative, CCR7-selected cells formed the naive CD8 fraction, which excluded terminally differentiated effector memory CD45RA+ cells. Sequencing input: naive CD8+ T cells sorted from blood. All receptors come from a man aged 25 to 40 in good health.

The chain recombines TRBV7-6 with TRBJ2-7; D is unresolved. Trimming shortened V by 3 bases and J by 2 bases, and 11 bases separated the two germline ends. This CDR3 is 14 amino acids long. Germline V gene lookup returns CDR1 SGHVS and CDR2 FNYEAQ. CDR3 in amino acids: CASSLGEDAYEQYF. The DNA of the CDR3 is TGTGCCAGCAGCTTGGGTGAGGATGCCTACGAGCAGTACTTC. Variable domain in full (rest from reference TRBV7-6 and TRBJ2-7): GAGVSQSPRYKVTKRGQDVALRCDPISGHVSLYWYRQALGQGPEFLTYFNYEAQQDKSGLPNDRFSAERPEGSISTLTIQRTEQRDSAMYRCASSLGEDAYEQYFGPGTRLTVT.

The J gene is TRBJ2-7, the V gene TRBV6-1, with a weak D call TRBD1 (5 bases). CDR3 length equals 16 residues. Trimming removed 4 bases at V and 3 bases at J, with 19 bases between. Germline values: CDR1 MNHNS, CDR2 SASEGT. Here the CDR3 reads CASSAEYRKVVYEQYF. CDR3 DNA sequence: TGTGCCAGCAGTGCAGAATACAGGAAGGTGGTCTACGAGCAGTACTTC.

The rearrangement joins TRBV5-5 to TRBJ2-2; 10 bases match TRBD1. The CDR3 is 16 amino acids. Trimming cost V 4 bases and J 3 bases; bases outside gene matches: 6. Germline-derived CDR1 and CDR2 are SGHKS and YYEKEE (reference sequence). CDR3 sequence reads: CASSQGTGAHTGELFF. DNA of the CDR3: TGTGCCAGCAGCCAAGGGACAGGGGCGCACACCGGGGAGCTGTTTTTT.

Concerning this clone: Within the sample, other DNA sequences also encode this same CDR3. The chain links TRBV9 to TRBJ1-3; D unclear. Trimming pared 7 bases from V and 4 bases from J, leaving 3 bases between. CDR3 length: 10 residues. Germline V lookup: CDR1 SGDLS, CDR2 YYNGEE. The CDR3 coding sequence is TGTGCCAGCGGAGGAAACACCATATATTTT. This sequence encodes CASGGNTIYF.

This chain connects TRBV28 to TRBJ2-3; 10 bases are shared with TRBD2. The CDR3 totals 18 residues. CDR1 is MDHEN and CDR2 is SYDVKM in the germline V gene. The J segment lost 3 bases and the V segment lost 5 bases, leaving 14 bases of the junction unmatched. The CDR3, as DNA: TGTGCCAGCAGTGCTGAAGGTCCTAGCGGGAGAGTTACAGATACGCAGTATTTT. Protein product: CASSAEGPSGRVTDTQYF.

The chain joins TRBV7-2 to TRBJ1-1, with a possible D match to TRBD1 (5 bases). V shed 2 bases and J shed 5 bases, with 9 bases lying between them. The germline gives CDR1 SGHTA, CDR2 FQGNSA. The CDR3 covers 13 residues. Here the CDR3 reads CASSLTGSTEAFF. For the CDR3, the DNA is TGTGCCAGCAGCTTAACAGGTTCTACTGAAGCTTTCTTT.

The CDR3 DNA reads as TGTGCCAGCAGTTTCAGCCCGGGCCAATCCTACGAGCAGTACTTC. It translates to CASSFSPGQSYEQYF. The rearrangement links TRBV27 to TRBJ2-7; D remains ambiguous. Germline CDR1 reads MNHEY; CDR2 reads SMNVEV (reference sequence). Trimming stripped 3 bases from V and 1 base from J, with 13 bases between. This CDR3 spans 15 amino acids.

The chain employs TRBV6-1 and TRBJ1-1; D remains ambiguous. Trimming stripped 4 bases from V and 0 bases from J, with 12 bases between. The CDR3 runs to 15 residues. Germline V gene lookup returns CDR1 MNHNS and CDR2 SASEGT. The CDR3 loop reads CASSVPGLLNTEAFF. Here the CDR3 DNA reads TGTGCCAGCAGTGTACCGGGCCTCCTGAACACTGAAGCTTTCTTT.

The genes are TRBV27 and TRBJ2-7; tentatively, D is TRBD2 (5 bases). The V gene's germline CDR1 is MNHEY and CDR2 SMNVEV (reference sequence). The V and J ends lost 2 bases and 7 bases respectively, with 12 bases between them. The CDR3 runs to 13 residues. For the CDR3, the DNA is TGTGCCAGCAGTTTAGCCACCGGCGGGGAGCAGTACTTC. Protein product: CASSLATGGEQYF.

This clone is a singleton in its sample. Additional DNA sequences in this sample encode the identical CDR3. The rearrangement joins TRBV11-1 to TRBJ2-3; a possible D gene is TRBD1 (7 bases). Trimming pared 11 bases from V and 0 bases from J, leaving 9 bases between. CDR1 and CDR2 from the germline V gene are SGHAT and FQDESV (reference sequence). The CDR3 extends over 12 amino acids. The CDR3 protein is CASGGSTDTQYF. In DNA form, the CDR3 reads TGTGCCTCAGGGGGGAGCACAGATACGCAGTATTTT.

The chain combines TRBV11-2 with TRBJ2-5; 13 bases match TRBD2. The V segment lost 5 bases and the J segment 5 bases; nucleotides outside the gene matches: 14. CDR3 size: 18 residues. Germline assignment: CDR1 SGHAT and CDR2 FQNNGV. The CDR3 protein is CASSEGTSGTPSWETQYF. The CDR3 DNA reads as TGTGCCAGCAGCGAAGGGACTAGCGGGACTCCCTCGTGGGAGACCCAGTACTTC.

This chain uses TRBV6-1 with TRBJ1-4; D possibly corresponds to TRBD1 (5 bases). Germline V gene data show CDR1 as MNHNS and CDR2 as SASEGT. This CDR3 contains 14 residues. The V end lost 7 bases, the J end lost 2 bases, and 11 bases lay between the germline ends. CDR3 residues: CASTGGLTNEKLFF. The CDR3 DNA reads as TGTGCCAGCACTGGGGGTTTGACTAATGAAAAACTGTTTTTT.

CDR3 sequence (DNA): TGCGCCAGCAGTCAATCTTCTCGTGGGGACCTTTGGGGCTACACCTTC. This codes for CASSQSSRGDLWGYTF. This chain connects TRBV23-1 to TRBJ1-2, with D possibly TRBD1 on 5 matching bases. TRBV23-1 is flagged as an ORF with uncertain function. The CDR3 is 16 amino acids. Trimming took 0 bases from V and 8 from J, leaving 19 bases between them.

CDR3 sequence (DNA): TGCGCCAGCAGCCAATTCACGGACGGGACAGGGTATCACGAGCAGTACTTC. Translated, it gives CASSQFTDGTGYHEQYF. This chain joins TRBV4-1 and TRBJ2-7; 9 bases are shared with TRBD1. Trimming removed 2 bases from V and 5 bases from J; junction bases left unmatched: 13. The germline CDR1 and CDR2 sequences are MGHRA and YSYEKL. The CDR3 runs 17 residues.

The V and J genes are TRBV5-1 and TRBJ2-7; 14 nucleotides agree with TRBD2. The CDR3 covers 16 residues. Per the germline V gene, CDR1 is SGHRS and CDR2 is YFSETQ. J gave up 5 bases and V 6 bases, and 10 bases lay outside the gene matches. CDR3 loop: CASTPGTSGSSDEQYF. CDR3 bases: TGCGCCAGCACCCCCGGGACTAGCGGGAGTTCCGACGAGCAGTACTTC.

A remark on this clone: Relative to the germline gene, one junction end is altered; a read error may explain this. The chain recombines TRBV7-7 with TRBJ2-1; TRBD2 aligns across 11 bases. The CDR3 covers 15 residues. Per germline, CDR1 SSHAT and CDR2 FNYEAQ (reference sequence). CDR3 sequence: CASSRTSGPYNEQFF. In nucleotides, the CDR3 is TGTGCTAGCAGCCGGACTAGCGGGCCGTACAATGAGCAGTTCTTC.

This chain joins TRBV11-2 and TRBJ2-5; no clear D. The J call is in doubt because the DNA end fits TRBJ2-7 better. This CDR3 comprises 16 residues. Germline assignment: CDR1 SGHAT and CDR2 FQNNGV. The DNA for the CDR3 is TGTGCCAGCAGCTTAGGGGCTGTTGGCACGGCCTCCGAGCAGTACTTC. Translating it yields CASSLGAVGTASEQYF.

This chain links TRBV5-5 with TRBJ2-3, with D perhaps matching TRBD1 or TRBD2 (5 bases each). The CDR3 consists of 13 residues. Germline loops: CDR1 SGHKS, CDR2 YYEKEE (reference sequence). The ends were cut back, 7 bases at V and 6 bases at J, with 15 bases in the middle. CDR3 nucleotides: TGTGCCAGCGGGACGGTGGGGTGGGATACGCAGTATTTT. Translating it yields CASGTVGWDTQYF.

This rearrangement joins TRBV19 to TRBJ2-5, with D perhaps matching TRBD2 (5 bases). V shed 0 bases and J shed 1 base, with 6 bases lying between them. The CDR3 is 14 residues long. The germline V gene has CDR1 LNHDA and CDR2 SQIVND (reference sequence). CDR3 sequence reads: CASSIEAAQETQYF. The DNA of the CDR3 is TGTGCCAGTAGTATAGAAGCGGCCCAAGAGACCCAGTACTTC. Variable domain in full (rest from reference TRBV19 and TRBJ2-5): DGGITQSPKYLFRKEGQNVTLSCEQNLNHDAMYWYRQDPGQGLRLIYYSQIVNDFQKGDIAEGYSVSREKKESFPLTVTSAQKNPTAFYLCASSIEAAQETQYFGPGTRLLVL.

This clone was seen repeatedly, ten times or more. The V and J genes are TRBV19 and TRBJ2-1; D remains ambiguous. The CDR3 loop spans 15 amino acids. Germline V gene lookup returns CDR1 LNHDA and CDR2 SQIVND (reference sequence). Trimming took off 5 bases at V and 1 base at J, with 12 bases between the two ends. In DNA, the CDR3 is TGTGCCAGTAGTCCAGGAGTGCCATCCTACAATGAGCAGTTCTTC. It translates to CASSPGVPSYNEQFF.

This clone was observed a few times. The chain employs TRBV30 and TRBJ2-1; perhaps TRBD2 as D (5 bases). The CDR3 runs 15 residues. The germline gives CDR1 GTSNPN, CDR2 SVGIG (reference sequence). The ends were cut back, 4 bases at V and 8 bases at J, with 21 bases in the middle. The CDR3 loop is CAWTTGIGYADEQFF. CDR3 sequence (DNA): TGTGCCTGGACCACGGGAATCGGGTACGCGGATGAGCAGTTCTTC. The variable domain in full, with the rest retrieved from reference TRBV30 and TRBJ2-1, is SQTIHQWPATLVQPVGSPLSLECTVEGTSNPNLYWYRQAAGRGLQLLFYSVGIGQISSEVPQNLSASRPQDRQFILSSKKLLLSDSGFYLCAWTTGIGYADEQFFGPGTRLTVL.

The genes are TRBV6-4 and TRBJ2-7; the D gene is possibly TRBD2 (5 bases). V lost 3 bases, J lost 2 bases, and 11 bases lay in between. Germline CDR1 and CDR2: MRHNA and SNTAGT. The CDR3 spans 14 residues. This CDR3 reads CASSEQRPAYEQYF. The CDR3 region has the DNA TGTGCCAGCAGTGAACAGCGGCCCGCCTACGAGCAGTACTTC.

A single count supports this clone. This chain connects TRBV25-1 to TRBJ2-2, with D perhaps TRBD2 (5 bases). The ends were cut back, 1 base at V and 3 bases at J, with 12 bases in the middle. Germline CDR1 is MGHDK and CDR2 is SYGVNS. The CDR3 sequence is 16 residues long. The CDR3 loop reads CASSEWRGYDTGELFF. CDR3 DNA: TGTGCCAGCAGTGAATGGCGAGGGTACGACACCGGGGAGCTGTTTTTT.

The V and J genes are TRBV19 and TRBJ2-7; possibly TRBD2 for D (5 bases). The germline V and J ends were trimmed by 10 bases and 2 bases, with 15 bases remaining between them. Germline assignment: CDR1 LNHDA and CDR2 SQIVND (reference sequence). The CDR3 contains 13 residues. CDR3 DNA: TGTGCCACCTCTAGTTGGGAGACCTACGAGCAGTACTTC. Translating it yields CATSSWETYEQYF.

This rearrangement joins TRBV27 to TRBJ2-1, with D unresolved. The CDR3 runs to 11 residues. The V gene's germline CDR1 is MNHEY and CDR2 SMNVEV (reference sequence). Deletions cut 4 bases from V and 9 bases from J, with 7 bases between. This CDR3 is CASSSNTEQFF. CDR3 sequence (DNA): TGTGCCAGCAGTTCCAATACTGAGCAGTTCTTC.

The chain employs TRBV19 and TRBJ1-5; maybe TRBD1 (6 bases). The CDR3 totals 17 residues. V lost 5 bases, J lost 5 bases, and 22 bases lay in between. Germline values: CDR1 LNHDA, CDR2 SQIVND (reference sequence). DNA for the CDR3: TGTGCCAGTAGTCAACAGGGAGAACTGGTGGAAGATCAGCCCCAGCATTTT. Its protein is CASSQQGELVEDQPQHF.

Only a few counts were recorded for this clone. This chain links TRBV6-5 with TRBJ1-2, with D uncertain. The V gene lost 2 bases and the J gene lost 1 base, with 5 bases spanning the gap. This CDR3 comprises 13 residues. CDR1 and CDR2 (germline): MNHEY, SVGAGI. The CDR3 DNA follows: TGTGCCAGCAGTTACAGGGATAACTATGGCTACACCTTC. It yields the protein CASSYRDNYGYTF.

The CDR3 reads CASSLWGGALETQYF. The CDR3 DNA reads TGTGCCAGCAGTTTATGGGGGGGGGCGTTGGAGACCCAGTACTTC. The genes are TRBV27 and TRBJ2-5; tentatively, D is TRBD2 (7 bases). CDR1 and CDR2 from the germline V gene are MNHEY and SMNVEV (reference sequence). The CDR3 has 15 residues. V was clipped by 1 base and J by 5 bases, with 14 bases between them.

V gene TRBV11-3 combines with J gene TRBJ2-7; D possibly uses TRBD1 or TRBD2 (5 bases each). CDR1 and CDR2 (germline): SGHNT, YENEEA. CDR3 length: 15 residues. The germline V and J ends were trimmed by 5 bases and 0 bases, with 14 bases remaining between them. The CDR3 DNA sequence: TGTGCCAGCAGCCAAAGGTCAGGGAGCTCCTACGAGCAGTACTTC. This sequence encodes CASSQRSGSSYEQYF.